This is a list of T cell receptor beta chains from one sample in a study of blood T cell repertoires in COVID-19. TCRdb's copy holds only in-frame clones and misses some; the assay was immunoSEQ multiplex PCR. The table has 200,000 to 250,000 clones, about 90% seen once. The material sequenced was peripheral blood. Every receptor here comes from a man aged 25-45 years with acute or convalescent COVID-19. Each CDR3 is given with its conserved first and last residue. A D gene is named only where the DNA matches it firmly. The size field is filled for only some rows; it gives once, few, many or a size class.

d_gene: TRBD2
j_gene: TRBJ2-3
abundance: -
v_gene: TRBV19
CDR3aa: CASSLRGDYTDTQYF
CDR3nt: TGTGCCAGTAGTCTACGGGGGGACTACACAGATACGCAGTATTTT

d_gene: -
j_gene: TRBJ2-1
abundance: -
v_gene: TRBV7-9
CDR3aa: CASSPQGLVPYNEQFF
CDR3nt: TGTGCCAGCAGCCCCCAGGGGTTGGTCCCTTACAATGAGCAGTTCTTC

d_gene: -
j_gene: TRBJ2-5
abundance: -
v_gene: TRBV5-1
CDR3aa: CASSLGDSPSAETQYF
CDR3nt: TGCGCCAGCAGCTTGGGGGACTCCCCGTCTGCGGAGACCCAGTACTTC

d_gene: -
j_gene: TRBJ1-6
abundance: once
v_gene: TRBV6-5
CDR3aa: CASSRGLNSPLHF
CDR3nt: TGTGCCAGCAGCCGGGGTCTTAATTCACCCCTCCACTTT

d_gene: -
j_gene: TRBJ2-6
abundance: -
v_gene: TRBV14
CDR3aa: CASSQQWGANVLTF
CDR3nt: TGTGCCAGCAGCCAGCAGTGGGGGGCCAACGTCCTGACTTTC

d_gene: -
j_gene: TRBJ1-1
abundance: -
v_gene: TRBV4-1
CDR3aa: CASSLTRDSRTEAFF
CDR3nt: TGCGCCAGCAGCCTAACCAGGGACTCGAGGACTGAAGCTTTCTTT

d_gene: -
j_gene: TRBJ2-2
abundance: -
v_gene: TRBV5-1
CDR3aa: CASSLGSAAGTGELFF
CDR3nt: TGCGCCAGCAGCCTGGGGTCCGCAGCGGGCACCGGGGAGCTGTTTTTT

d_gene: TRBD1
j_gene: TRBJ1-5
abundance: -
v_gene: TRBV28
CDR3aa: CASSPPKGAAQPQHF
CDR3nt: TGTGCCAGCAGTCCCCCTAAGGGGGCGGCTCAGCCCCAGCATTTT

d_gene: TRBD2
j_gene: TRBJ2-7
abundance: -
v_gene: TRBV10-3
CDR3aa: CAISESASGSSYEQYF
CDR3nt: TGTGCCATCAGTGAGTCTGCCAGCGGGAGCTCCTACGAGCAGTACTTC

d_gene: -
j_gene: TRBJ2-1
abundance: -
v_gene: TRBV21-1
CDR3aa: CASSKPFTGGSYNEQFF
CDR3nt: TGTGCCAGCAGCAAACCTTTTACAGGGGGCAGCTACAATGAGCAGTTCTTC

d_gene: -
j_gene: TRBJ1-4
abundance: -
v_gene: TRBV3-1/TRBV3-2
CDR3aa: CASSQEQGRGLFF
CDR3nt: TGTGCCAGCAGCCAAGAACAGGGTAGGGGGCTGTTTTTT

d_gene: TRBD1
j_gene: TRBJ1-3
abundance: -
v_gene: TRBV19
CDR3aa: CASNPQGRSGNTIYF
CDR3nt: TGTGCCAGTAACCCACAGGGGAGGTCTGGAAACACCATATATTTT

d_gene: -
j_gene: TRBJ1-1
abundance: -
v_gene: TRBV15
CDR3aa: CATSRGGGWTEAFF
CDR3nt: TGTGCCACCAGCAGGGGCGGGGGTTGGACTGAAGCTTTCTTT

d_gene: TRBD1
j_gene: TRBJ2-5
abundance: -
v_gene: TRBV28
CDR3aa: CASTIRTGRVETQYF
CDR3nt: TGTGCCAGCACCATCCGGACAGGGAGAGTGGAGACCCAGTACTTC

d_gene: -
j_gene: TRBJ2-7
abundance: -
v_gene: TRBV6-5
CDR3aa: CAAARWLADYEQYF
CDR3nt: TGTGCCGCAGCGAGATGGCTAGCAGACTACGAGCAGTACTTC

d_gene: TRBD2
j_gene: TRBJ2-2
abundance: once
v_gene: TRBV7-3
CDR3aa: CASSPGGGRLTGELFF
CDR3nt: TGTGCCAGCAGCCCCGGCGGGGGGAGATTGACCGGGGAGCTGTTTTTT

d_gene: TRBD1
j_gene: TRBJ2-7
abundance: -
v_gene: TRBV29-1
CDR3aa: CSVGTGGAYEQYF
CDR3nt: TGCAGCGTCGGGACAGGGGGGGCCTACGAGCAGTACTTC

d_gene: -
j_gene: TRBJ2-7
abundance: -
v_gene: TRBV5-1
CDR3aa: CASSLIGYYEQYF
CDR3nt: TGCGCCAGCAGCCTGATCGGTTACTACGAGCAGTACTTC

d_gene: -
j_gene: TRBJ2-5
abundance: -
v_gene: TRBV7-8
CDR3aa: CASSLRQAWETQYF
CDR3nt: TGTGCCAGCAGCTTACGGCAAGCGTGGGAGACCCAGTACTTC

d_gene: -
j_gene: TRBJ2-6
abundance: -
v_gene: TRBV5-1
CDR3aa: CASSFSQGVSGANVLTF
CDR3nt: TGCGCCAGCAGCTTCTCACAGGGCGTCTCTGGGGCCAACGTCCTGACTTTC

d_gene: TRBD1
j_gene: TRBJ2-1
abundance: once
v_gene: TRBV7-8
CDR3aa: CASSYSGTGHNEQFF
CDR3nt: TGTGCCAGCAGTTATTCCGGGACAGGACACAATGAGCAGTTCTTC

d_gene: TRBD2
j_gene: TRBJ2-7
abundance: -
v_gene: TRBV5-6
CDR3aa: CASSLTPTGLAGYEQYF
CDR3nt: TGTGCCAGCAGCTTGACTCCCACGGGACTAGCAGGCTACGAGCAGTACTTC

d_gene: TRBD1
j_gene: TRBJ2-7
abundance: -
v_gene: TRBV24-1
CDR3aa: CATSETGQGGEQYF
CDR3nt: TGTGCCACCAGTGAGACCGGACAGGGGGGGGAGCAGTACTTC

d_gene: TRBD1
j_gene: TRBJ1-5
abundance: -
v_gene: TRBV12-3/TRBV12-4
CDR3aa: CASSRQGNQPQHF
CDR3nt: TGTGCCAGCAGTCGACAGGGGAATCAGCCCCAGCATTTT

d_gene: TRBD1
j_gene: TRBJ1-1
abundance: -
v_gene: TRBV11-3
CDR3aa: CASSHDRAGARTEAFF
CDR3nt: TGTGCCAGCAGCCACGACAGGGCGGGCGCGAGGACTGAAGCTTTCTTT

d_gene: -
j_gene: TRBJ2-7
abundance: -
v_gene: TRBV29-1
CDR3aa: CSVVRDSYEQYF
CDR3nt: TGCAGCGTTGTGCGGGACTCCTACGAGCAGTACTTC

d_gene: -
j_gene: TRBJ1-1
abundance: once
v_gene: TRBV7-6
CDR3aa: CASMLQQNTEAFF
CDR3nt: TGTGCCAGCATGCTACAGCAGAACACTGAAGCTTTCTTT

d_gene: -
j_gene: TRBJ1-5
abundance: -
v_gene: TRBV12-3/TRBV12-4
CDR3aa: CASSHVRDQPQHF
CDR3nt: TGTGCCAGCAGTCACGTACGGGATCAGCCCCAGCATTTT

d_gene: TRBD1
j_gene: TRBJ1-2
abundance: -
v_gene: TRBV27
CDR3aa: CASRQGFDYGYTF
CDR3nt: TGTGCCAGCCGACAGGGATTCGACTATGGCTACACCTTC

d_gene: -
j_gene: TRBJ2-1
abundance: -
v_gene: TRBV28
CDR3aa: CASSQTGSSYNEQFF
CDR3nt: TGTGCCAGCAGTCAAACAGGGAGCTCCTACAATGAGCAGTTCTTC

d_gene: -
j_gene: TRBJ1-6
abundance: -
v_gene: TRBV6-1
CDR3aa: CASSENRAGGPLHF
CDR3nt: TGTGCCAGCAGTGAAAACCGGGCGGGGGGACCCCTCCACTTT

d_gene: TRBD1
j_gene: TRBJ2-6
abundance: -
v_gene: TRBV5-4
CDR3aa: CASNQGAYSGANVLTF
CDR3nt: TGTGCCAGCAACCAGGGGGCGTACTCTGGGGCCAACGTCCTGACTTTC

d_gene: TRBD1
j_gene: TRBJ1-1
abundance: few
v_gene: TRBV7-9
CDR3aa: CASRRTGAEAFF
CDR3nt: TGTGCCAGCAGGCGGACAGGGGCTGAAGCTTTCTTT

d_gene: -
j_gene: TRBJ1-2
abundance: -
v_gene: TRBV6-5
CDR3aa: CASSYSELKGYTF
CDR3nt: TGTGCCAGCAGTTACTCGGAGCTGAAAGGCTACACCTTC

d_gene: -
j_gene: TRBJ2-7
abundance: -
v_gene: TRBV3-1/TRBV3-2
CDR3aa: CASSQGQAPYF
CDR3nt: TGTGCCAGCAGCCAAGGACAGGCTCCGTACTTC

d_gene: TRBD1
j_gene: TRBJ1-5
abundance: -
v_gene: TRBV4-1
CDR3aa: CASSPDWTGVQPQHF
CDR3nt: TGCGCCAGCAGCCCAGACTGGACAGGGGTTCAGCCCCAGCATTTT

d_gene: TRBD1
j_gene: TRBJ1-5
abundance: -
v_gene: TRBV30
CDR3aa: CASQQGARNQPQHF
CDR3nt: TGTGCCAGTCAACAGGGGGCAAGAAATCAGCCCCAGCATTTT

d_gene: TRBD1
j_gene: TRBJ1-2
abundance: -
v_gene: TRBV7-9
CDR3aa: CASSNIQGYGYTF
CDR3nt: TGTGCCAGCAGCAACATACAGGGGTATGGCTACACCTTC